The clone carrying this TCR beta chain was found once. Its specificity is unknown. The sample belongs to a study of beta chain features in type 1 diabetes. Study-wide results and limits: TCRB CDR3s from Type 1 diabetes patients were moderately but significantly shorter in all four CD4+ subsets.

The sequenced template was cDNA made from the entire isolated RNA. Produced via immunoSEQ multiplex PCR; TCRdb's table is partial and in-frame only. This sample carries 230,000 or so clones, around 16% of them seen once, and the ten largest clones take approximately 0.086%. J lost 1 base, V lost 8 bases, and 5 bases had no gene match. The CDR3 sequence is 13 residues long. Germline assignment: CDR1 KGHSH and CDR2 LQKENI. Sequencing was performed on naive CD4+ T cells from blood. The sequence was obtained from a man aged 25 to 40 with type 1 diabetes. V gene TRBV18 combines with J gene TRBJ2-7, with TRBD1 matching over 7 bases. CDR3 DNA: TGTGCCAGCACTGGGGGACAGTCCTACGAGCAGTACTTC. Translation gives CASTGGQSYEQYF.